This T cell receptor beta chain was retrieved from a study of graft-versus-host responses after intestinal transplantation (dated by TCRdb to about 2021). The study in broad terms: The transplants that recipients got were multivisceral, liver-intestinal, or isolated intestinal. A peak of at least 4% donor T cells among recipient peripheral blood mononuclear cells was the definition used for donor T cell macrochimerism. Every recipient was given anti-thymocyte globulin induction, then maintenance tacrolimus and steroids for around three years. Graft-versus-host and host-versus-graft alloreactive T cell clones were tracked in the graft, circulation and bone marrow after intestinal transplantation using bulk TCR-beta CDR3 sequencing. To identify alloreactive clones, pre-transplant mixed lymphocyte reaction products were sequenced and then compared with unstimulated pre-transplant donor and recipient T cells. Instead of going to the commercial service, samples from a few later patients were sequenced in-house on an Illumina MiSeq and processed with MiXCR. A cohort of 24 intestinal transplant recipients, including one retransplant, was enrolled, and 3 patients lacking pretransplant specimens were excluded. General study outcomes and caveats: GvH clones turned up in recipient bone marrow, with some appearing earlier in ileal mucosa or blood, a pattern consistent with an intestinal mucosal origin. In the allografts of patients with donor T cell macrochimerism, GvH to HvG T cell clonal ratios were high. Early after transplant, peak levels of circulating GvH clones were associated with declines in HvG clones. The relatively low number and heterogeneity of intestinal transplant patients limited the conclusions.

Libraries were built with the immunoSEQ multiplex PCR assay. High-throughput TCR-beta CDR3 sequencing of genomic DNA from most patients was performed by Adaptive Biotechnologies. On the authors' methods: Adaptive's ImmunoSEQ software supplied the TCR sequencing data for 15 to 20 patients, while MiXCR and VDJtools were used to process three other patients. CDR3 nucleotide sequences shared between donor and recipient were removed because the origin of such sequences could not be assigned. At least 2-fold expansion over unstimulated cells and a minimum CFSE-low frequency of 0.002% (template counts) or 0.001% (read counts) were required for clones to be classified as alloreactive. Mappable clones were those detected in sequenced pre-transplant spleen, lymph node, or MLR CFSE-low populations of the donor or recipient. Cumulative frequency of alloreactive clones was calculated as a percentage of all sequences weighted by copy number. The table was pulled from immuneACCESS by TCRdb, which kept in-frame rearrangements only. Such tables lose some clones; where checked, under half of the loss comes from unresolved V genes, and the rest has no known cause. V, J and clone size are those of that table, while D and trimming were read from the DNA. For this sample there are about 9,100 clones; about 74% appear just once. More than 30% of the sample comes from the top ten.

To isolate intraepithelial and lamina propria lymphocytes from graft specimens, dithiothreitol, EDTA incubations and collagenase D digestion were used. Bulk TCR-beta sequencing was performed on serial intestinal graft biopsy specimens collected as late as 600 days after transplant. From its cysteine to its phenylalanine, the CDR3 spans 14 amino acids. Kept here is only the CDR3 DNA, which spans 42 bases and is read in frame from base 1. Trimming accounts for 5 bases at V and 7 bases at J, while the number of junction bases matched to no gene is 3. The germline V gene (reference sequence) provides CDR1 MNHNY and CDR2 SVGAGI. A word on this clone: What antigen it recognizes has not been identified. The sample holds no much larger clone one base away, and base qualities are not on file.

This receptor was taken from a human patient who received an intestinal transplant, so some T cells may come from the graft donor. Source: ileum tissue, taken 494 days after intestinal transplant. Recombination joined TRBV6-6 with TRBJ2-7, with TRBD2 identical over 15 junction bases. Read as DNA, the sequence is TGTGCCAGCAGTAGGGGACTAGCGGGAGGAGAGCAGTACTTC. Translated, it gives CASSRGLAGGEQYF.